This is a list of T cell receptor beta chains from one sample in a study of blood T cell repertoires in COVID-19. Produced via immunoSEQ multiplex PCR; TCRdb's table is partial and in-frame only. There are some 250,000 clones in the sample; roughly 89% occur only once, and roughly 8.3% lies in the top ten. The sample consisted of PBMCs or T cells enriched from blood (not recorded which). Receptors originate from a middle-aged man who had recovered from COVID-19. The CDR3 runs from the conserved cysteine through the conserved F or W. The D gene is left open where the match is weak. Part of the rows lack a size; the others show once, few, many or a class for expanded clones.

J: TRBJ2-7; size: .; V: TRBV11-2; D: TRBD2; DNA: TGTGCCAGCAGCTCCCCGCTAGCGGCAACCTACGAGCAGTACTTC; CDR3: CASSSPLAATYEQYF
J: TRBJ2-7; size: .; V: TRBV27; D: .; DNA: TGTGCCAGCTTCGCGGCTTCCTACGAGCAGTACTTC; CDR3: CASFAASYEQYF
J: TRBJ2-3; size: .; V: TRBV10-3; D: .; DNA: TGTGCCATCAGTGGGGGGGGCACAGATACGCAGTATTTT; CDR3: CAISGGGTDTQYF
J: TRBJ1-3; size: .; V: TRBV14; D: .; DNA: TGTGCCAGCAGCCACACAGTGAACCCATCTGGAAACACCATATATTTT; CDR3: CASSHTVNPSGNTIYF
J: TRBJ2-7; size: .; V: TRBV7-6; D: .; DNA: TGTGCCAGCAGCTTAGAGGGATACTCGGGGGTGGACGAGCAGTACTTC; CDR3: CASSLEGYSGVDEQYF
J: TRBJ1-1; size: .; V: TRBV27; D: TRBD1; DNA: TGTGCCAGCAGTTTAGGGGCAGGGGGAGGCACTGAAGCTTTCTTT; CDR3: CASSLGAGGGTEAFF
J: TRBJ2-1; size: .; V: TRBV5-1; D: .; DNA: TGCGCCAGCAGCTTGGTCTCTGGCGGATACTACAATGAGCAGTTCTTC; CDR3: CASSLVSGGYYNEQFF
J: TRBJ1-5; size: .; V: TRBV6-5; D: TRBD1; DNA: TGTGCCAGCAGGGGAGACAGGGCCGTTAATCAGCCCCAGCATTTT; CDR3: CASRGDRAVNQPQHF
J: TRBJ2-7; size: .; V: TRBV4-1; D: .; DNA: TGCGCCAGCAGCCAAGAACCCAGTCCCCCAAAATCCTACGAGCAGTACTTC; CDR3: CASSQEPSPPKSYEQYF
J: TRBJ2-5; size: once; V: TRBV7-9; D: .; DNA: TGTGCCAGCAGCCCCCGGACTGTAGGGCTACAAGAGACCCAGTACTTC; CDR3: CASSPRTVGLQETQYF
J: TRBJ2-3; size: .; V: TRBV30; D: TRBD2; DNA: TGTGCCTGGAGCGTCAGACTAGCGGATACGCAGTATTTT; CDR3: CAWSVRLADTQYF
J: TRBJ2-7; size: .; V: TRBV12-3/TRBV12-4; D: .; DNA: TGTGCCAGCAGTAGAGACTTATACGAGCAGTACTTC; CDR3: CASSRDLYEQYF
J: TRBJ2-1; size: .; V: TRBV6-5; D: .; DNA: TGTGCCAGCAGTAAACCGGGAGTCGAAAATGAGCAGTTCTTC; CDR3: CASSKPGVENEQFF